This TCR beta chain emerged from a study of CXCR3-negative and CXCR3-positive naive CD8 T cells. Carrying UMI labels, the TRB cDNA libraries were prepared through 5' RACE. From its re-call of the 5' RACE reads, TCRdb lists each CDR3 protein once, without DNA. This listing includes 45,000 or so distinct CDR3 sequences. On this clonotype: What it recognizes is unknown.

The CDR3 totals 14 residues. Per germline, CDR1 MGHRA and CDR2 YSYEKL. The sorter processed each CD8+ T cell subset in triplicate at hundreds of thousands of cells apiece. General observations from the study: Both naive subsets showed comparably high diversity, and memory CD8+ cells showed much lower diversity. With CXCR3 expression partially decreased after cryopreservation, most assays relied on fresh PBMCs. Unlike memory cells, which differed, naive CXCR3-negative and CXCR3-positive cells had similar TRBV-TRBJ usage.

The chain employs TRBV4-1 and TRBJ1-1. The clonotype originates from a human donor in good health. Some clones in this sample may be carry-over from other donors' samples. Sequenced sample: memory CD8+ T cells from blood. CDR3 sequence: CASSQGGVNTEAFF.